The subject of this entry is one TCR beta chain. Antigen unknown. The data were obtained in a study of cytomegalovirus exposure and HLA in healthy donors. Whole-study context: Clustering assigned roughly 81% of the approximately 430 genotyped donors to the Caucasian-associated ancestry cluster. Whole-study results and caveats: An ancestry cluster, one associated with Asian ancestry, reportedly showed fewer N-insertions than the roughly 610-donor mean in a later analysis. Excluded: some indistinguishable V segments such as TRBV6-2 and TRBV6-3.

This CDR3 has 16 amino acids. The V gene's germline CDR1 is SGHDT and CDR2 YYEEEE. With 0 bases clipped from V and 4 bases from J, the junction kept 7 bases outside the gene matches. A multiplex PCR was run with 60 Vbeta primers and 13 Jbeta primers. Sequencing used immunoSEQ multiplex PCR; TCRdb keeps in-frame clones, though not all of them. The top ten clones hold less than 1.5% of a sample with about 98,000 clones, 55% to 80% of them seen once. There were likely unrecorded immune exposures, though donors were nominally healthy when sampled. The specimen sequenced was PBMCs. This clonotype was sampled from a female donor in good health and CMV-seronegative. The genes are TRBV5-6 and TRBJ1-2; 9 bases are shared with TRBD1. CDR3 DNA sequence: TGTGCCAGCAGCTTGGCGGGACAGGGACCGCTCTATGGCTACACCTTC. It codes for CASSLAGQGPLYGYTF.